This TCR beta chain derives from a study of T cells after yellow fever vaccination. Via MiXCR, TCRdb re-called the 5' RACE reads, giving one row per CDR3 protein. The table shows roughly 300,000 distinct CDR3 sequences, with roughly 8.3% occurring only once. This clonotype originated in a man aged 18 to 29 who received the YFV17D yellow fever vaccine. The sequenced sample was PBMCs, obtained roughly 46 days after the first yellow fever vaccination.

In DNA, the CDR3 is TGTGCCAGCAGCTCAGACAGGGCCTACGAGCAGTACGTC. It yields the protein CASSSDRAYEQYV. The chain is built from TRBV5-6 and TRBJ2-7; TRBD1 agrees at 7 bases. Germline values: CDR1 SGHDT, CDR2 YYEEEE. The V segment lost 3 bases and the J segment 2 bases; nucleotides outside the gene matches: 2. The CDR3 loop spans 13 amino acids.